This is a list of T cell receptor beta chains from one sample in a study of cytomegalovirus exposure and HLA in healthy donors. Clones were sequenced by immunoSEQ multiplex PCR, and TCRdb holds only the in-frame ones, with some missing. The sample lists roughly 260,000 clones; 84% were seen once. Sequencing was done on a sample of PBMCs. These receptors all come from a woman in her forties in good health and CMV-seropositive. Each CDR3 is given with its conserved first and last residue. D genes are given only for firm matches. The listing skips clone size in some rows; elsewhere it reads once, few, many or a size class.

v_gene	j_gene	d_gene	abundance	CDR3nt	CDR3aa
TRBV7-2	TRBJ1-1	NA	few	TGTGCCAGCAGCTTAACGGGGAACACTGAAGCTTTCTTT	CASSLTGNTEAFF
TRBV7-9	TRBJ1-5	NA	NA	TGTGCCAGCAGCTACAGTAGCAATCAGCCCCAGCATTTT	CASSYSSNQPQHF
TRBV7-2	TRBJ2-7	TRBD1	once	TGTGCCAGCAGCCTGGACAGGGGCTCCTACGAGCAGTACTTC	CASSLDRGSYEQYF
TRBV5-4	TRBJ2-7	NA	once	TGTGCCAGCAGCCCCCCTAGTGCCGACGAGCAGTACTTC	CASSPPSADEQYF
TRBV28	TRBJ2-7	TRBD2	once	TGTGCCAGCAGTTTACCGGGACTAGCGGACTACGAGCAGTACTTC	CASSLPGLADYEQYF
TRBV7-2	TRBJ2-6	TRBD1	few	TGTGCCAGCAGCACCCGGACAGGGATAAGGGCTGGGGCCAACGTCCTGACTTTC	CASSTRTGIRAGANVLTF
TRBV6-6	TRBJ2-1	NA	NA	TGTGCCAGCAGTTACTCGAGCTCAGAGCAGTTCTTC	CASSYSSSEQFF
TRBV5-6	TRBJ1-4	NA	NA	TGTGCCAGCAGCTTGTCAGCGGGGGGAAATGAAAAACTGTTTTTT	CASSLSAGGNEKLFF
TRBV11-2	TRBJ2-1	TRBD2	few	TGTGCCAGCAGCTTTACCGGGAGGAATGAGCAGTTCTTC	CASSFTGRNEQFF
TRBV28	TRBJ1-2	NA	once	TGTGCCAGCAGGCCTATTGACAGGAACTATGGCTACACCTTC	CASRPIDRNYGYTF
TRBV19	TRBJ2-1	NA	once	TGTGCCAGTAGTATAACAGGGAGCTCCTACAATGAGCAGTTCTTC	CASSITGSSYNEQFF
TRBV7-2	TRBJ2-7	TRBD2	NA	TGTGCCAGCAGCGCAGCTAGCGGGGGTGCCTACGAGCAGTACTTC	CASSAASGGAYEQYF
TRBV5-1	TRBJ2-7	NA	NA	TGCGCCAGCAGTTCGGAGGGACAGACCTACGAGCAGTACTTC	CASSSEGQTYEQYF
TRBV5-8	TRBJ1-4	TRBD1	NA	TGTGCCAGCAGCGCCGGACAGGGTAGCGGAGCTAATGAAAAACTGTTTTTT	CASSAGQGSGANEKLFF
TRBV28	TRBJ1-5	NA	NA	TGTGCCAGCAGTTTACCACAGGGTAGCAATCAGCCCCAGCATTTT	CASSLPQGSNQPQHF
TRBV30	TRBJ2-3	TRBD1	NA	TGTGCCTGGAGTGCCGGGACAGGGGAATGGGATACGCAGTATTTT	CAWSAGTGEWDTQYF
TRBV25-1	TRBJ2-2	NA	NA	TGTGCCAGCAGTGATTGGGAGTACTCGAACACCGGGGAGCTGTTTTTT	CASSDWEYSNTGELFF
TRBV7-2	TRBJ1-3	NA	few	TGTGCCAGCAGCCAAGGGGCGGGAAACACCATATATTTT	CASSQGAGNTIYF
TRBV19	TRBJ2-7	TRBD2	NA	TGTGCCAGTAGTTGGTCTAGCGGGACCTACGAGCAGTACTTC	CASSWSSGTYEQYF
TRBV28	TRBJ2-7	TRBD1	NA	TGTGCCAGCAGTCCACCACAGGGGGTCAGCTCCTACGAGCAGTACTTC	CASSPPQGVSSYEQYF
TRBV9	TRBJ2-7	NA	NA	TGTGCCAGCAGCGACACTCCGGGAAGCTCCTACGAGCAGTACTTC	CASSDTPGSSYEQYF
TRBV6-1	TRBJ2-2	NA	NA	TGTGCCAGCAGTGAAGCGCCAGGTAAAGCGAACACCGGGGAGCTGTTTTTT	CASSEAPGKANTGELFF